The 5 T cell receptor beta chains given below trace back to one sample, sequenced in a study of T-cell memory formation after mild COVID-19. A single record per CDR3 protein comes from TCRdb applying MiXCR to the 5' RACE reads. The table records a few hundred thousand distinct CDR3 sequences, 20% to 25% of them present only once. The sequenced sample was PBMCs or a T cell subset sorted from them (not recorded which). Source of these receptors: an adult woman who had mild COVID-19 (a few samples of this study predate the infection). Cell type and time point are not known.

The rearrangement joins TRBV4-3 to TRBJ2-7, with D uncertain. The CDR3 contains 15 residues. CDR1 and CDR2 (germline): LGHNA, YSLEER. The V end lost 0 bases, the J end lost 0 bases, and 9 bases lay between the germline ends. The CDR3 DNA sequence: TGCGCCAGCAGCCAAGATCACCGAAGCTCCTACGAGCAGTACTTC. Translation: CASSQDHRSSYEQYF.

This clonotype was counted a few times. CDR3 DNA sequence: TGCGCCAGCAGCGGAGAGGGACAGCCGGCTTTCTTT. This gives the protein CASSGEGQPAFF. J is TRBJ1-1 and V is TRBV5-1; 7 bases are shared with TRBD1. CDR1 SGHRS and CDR2 YFSETQ come from the germline V gene. The CDR3 runs to 12 residues. V lost 4 bases, J lost 11 bases, and 8 bases stayed unmatched.

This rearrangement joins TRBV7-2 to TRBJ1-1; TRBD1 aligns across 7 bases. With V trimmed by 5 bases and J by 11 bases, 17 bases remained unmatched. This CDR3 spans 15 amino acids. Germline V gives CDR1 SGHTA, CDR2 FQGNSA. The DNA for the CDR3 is TGTGCCAGCAGCCTCGGAGGAAAGGGGGCAGGAACGGCTTTCTTT. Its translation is CASSLGGKGAGTAFF.

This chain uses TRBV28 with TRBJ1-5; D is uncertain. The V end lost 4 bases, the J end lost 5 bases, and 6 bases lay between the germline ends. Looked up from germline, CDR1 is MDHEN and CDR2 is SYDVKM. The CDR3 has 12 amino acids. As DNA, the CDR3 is TGTGCCAGCAGTTCCACCTATCAGCCCCAGCATTTT. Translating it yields CASSSTYQPQHF.

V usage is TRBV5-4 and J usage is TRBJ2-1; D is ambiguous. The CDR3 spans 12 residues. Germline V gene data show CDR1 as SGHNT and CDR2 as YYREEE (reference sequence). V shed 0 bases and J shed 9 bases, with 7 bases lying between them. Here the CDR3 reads CASSLVSIEQFF. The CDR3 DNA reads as TGTGCCAGCAGCTTGGTCTCCATTGAGCAGTTCTTC.